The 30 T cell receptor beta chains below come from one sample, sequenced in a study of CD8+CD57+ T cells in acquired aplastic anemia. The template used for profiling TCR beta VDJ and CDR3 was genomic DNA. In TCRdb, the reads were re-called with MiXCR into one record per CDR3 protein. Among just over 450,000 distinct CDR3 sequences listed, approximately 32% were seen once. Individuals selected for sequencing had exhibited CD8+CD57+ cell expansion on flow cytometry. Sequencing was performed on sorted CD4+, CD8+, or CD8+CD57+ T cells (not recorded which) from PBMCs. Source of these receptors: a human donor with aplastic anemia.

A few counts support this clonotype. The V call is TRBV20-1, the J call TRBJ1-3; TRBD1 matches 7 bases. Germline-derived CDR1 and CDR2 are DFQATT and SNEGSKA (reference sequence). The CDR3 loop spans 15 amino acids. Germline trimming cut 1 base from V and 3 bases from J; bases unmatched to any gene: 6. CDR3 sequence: CSARGRRTGGNTIYF. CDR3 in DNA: TGCAGTGCTAGAGGTCGACGGACAGGTGGAAACACCATATATTTT.

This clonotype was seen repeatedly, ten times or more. The CDR3 sequence is CSIGTSLGQYF. CDR3 in DNA: TGCAGCATCGGGACTAGCCTCGGGCAGTACTTC. This chain uses TRBV29-1 with TRBJ2-7, with 9 nucleotides matching TRBD2. V dropped 8 bases and J dropped 9; count of bases not matched to a gene: 8. From germline, CDR1 is SQVTM and CDR2 ANQGSEA. CDR3 size: 11 residues.

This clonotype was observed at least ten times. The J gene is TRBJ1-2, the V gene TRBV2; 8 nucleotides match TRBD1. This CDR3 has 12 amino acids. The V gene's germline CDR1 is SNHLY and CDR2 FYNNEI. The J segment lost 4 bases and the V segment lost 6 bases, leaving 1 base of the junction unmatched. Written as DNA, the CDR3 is TGTGCCAGCAGAACAGGGGGCTATGGCTACACCTTC. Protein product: CASRTGGYGYTF.

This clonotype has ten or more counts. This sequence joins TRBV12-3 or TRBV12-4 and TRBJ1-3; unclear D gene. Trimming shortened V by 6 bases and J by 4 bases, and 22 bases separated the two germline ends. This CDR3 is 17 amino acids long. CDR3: CASSYPPSRAGGNTIYF. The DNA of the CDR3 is TGTGCCAGCAGCTACCCACCGTCGAGGGCGGGGGGAAACACCATATATTTT.

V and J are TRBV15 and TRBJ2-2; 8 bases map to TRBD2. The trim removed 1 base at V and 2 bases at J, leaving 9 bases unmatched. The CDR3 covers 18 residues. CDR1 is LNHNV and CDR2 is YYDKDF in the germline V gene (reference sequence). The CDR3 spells CATSRARGRIDNTGELFF. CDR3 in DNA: TGTGCCACCAGCAGAGCTCGCGGGAGGATCGATAACACCGGGGAGCTGTTTTTT.

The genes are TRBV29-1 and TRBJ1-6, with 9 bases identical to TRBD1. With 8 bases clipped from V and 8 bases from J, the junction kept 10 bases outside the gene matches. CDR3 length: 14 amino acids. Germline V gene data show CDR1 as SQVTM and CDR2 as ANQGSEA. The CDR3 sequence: CSSEARTGDSPLHF. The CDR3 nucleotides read TGCAGCAGTGAAGCGAGGACAGGGGATTCACCCCTCCACTTT.

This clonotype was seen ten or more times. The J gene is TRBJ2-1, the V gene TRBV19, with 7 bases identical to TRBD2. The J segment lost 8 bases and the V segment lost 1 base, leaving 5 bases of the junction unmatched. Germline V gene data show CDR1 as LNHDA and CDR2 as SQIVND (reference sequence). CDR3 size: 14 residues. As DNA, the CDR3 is TGTGCCAGTAGTATAGTATGGGGGGGTGATGAGCAGTTCTTC. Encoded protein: CASSIVWGGDEQFF.

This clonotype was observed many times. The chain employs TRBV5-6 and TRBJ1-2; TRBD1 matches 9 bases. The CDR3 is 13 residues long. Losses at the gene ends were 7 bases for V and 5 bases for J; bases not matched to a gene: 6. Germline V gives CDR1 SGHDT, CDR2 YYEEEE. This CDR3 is CASLPQGAYGYTF. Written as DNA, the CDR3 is TGTGCCAGCCTCCCACAGGGGGCATATGGCTACACCTTC.

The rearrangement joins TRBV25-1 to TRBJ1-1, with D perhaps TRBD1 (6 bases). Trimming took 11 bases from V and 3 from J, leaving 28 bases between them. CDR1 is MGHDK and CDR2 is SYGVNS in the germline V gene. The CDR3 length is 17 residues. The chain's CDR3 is CAWSRGPTRIDHTEAFF. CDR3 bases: TGTGCCTGGAGTCGGGGGCCAACCCGGATCGATCACACTGAAGCTTTCTTT.

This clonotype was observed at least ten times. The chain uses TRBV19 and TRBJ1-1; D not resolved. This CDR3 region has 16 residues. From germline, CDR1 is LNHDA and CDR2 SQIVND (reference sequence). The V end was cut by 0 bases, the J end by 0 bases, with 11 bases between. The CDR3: CASSIDVSQLNTEAFF. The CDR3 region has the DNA TGTGCCAGTAGTATAGATGTGAGCCAATTGAACACTGAAGCTTTCTTT.

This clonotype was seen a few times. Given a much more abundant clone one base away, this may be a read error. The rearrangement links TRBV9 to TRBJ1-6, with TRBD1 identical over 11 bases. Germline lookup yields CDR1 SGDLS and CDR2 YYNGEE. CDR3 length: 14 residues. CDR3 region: CAGSVGQGDSPLHF. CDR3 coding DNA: TGTGCCGGCAGTGTGGGACAGGGGGATTCACCCCTCCACTTT. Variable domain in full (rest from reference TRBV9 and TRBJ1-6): DSGVTQTPKHLITATGQRVTLRCSPRSGDLSVYWYQQSLDQGLQFLIQYYNGEERAKGNILERFSAQQFPDLHSELNLSSLELGDSALYFCAGSVGQGDSPLHFGNGTRLTVT.

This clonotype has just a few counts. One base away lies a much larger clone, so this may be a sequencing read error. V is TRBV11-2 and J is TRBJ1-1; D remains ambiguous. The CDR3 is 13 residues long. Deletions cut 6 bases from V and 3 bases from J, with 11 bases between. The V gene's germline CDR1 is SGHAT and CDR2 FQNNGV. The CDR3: CASSPQADTEAFF. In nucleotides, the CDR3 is TGTGCCAGCAGTCCGCAGGCGGACACTGAAGCTTTCTTT.

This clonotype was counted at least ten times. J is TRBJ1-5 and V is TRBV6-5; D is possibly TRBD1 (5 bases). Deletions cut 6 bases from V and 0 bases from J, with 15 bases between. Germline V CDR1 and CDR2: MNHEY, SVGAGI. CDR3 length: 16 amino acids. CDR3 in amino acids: CASRYRGDYSNQPQHF. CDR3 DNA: TGTGCCAGCAGGTACCGAGGGGATTATAGCAATCAGCCCCAGCATTTT.

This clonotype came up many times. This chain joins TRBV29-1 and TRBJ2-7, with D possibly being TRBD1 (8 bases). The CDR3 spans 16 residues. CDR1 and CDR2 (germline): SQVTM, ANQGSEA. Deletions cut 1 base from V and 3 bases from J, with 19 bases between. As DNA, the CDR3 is TGCAGCGTTGAAGGGGGGGGACAGGCCCCAAACTACGAGCAGTACTTC. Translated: CSVEGGGQAPNYEQYF.

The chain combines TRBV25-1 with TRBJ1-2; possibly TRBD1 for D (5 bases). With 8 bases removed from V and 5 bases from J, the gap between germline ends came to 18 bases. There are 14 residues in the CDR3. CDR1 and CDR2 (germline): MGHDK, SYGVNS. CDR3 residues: CASRTTDLGYGYTF. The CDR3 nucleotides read TGTGCCAGCCGTACGACAGATCTTGGGTATGGCTACACCTTC.

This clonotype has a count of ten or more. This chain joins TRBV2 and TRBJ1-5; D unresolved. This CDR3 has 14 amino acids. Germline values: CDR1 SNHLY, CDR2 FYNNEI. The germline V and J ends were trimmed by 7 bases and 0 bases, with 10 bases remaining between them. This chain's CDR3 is CASTGLYSNQPQHF. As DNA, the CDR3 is TGTGCCAGCACAGGTCTCTATAGCAATCAGCCCCAGCATTTT.

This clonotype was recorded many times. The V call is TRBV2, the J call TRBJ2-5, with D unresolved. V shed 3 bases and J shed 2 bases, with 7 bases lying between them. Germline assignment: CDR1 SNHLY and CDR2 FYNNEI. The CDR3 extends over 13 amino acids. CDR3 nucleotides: TGTGCCAGCAGTGATCTGATTCAAGAGACCCAGTACTTC. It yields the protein CASSDLIQETQYF.

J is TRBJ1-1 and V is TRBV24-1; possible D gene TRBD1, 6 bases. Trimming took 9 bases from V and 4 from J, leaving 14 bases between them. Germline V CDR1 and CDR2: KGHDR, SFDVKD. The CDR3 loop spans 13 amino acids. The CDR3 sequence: CATRSGAPTEAFF. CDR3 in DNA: TGTGCCACCCGGTCAGGGGCGCCCACTGAAGCTTTCTTT.

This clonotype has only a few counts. The CDR3 is CASSQTHQGSYEQYF. The CDR3 DNA is TGTGCCAGCAGCCAAACCCACCAGGGGTCCTACGAGCAGTACTTC. The gene calls are TRBV25-1 and TRBJ2-7; TRBD1 is a possible D gene (6 bases). Trimming took 6 bases from V and 1 from J, leaving 16 bases between them. Germline CDR1 MGHDK, CDR2 SYGVNS. The CDR3 is 15 residues long.

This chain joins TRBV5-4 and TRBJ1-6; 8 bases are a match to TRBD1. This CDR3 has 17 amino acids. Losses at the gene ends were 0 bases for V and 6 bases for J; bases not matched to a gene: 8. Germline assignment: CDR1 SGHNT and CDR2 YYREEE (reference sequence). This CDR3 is CASSLVGTGLPNSPLHF. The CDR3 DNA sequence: TGTGCCAGCAGCTTGGTAGGGACAGGCCTACCTAATTCACCCCTCCACTTT.

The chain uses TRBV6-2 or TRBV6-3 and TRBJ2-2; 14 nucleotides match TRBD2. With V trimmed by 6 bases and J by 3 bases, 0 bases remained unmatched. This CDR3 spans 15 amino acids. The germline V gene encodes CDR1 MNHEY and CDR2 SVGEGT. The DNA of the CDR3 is TGTGCCAGCAGGACTAGCGGGAGGGACACCGGGGAGCTGTTTTTT. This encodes CASRTSGRDTGELFF.

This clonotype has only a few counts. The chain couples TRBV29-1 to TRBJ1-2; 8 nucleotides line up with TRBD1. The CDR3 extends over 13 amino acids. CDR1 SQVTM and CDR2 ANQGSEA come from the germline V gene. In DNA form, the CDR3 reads TGCAGGCCTGGACAGGGAAGGGGTTATGGCTACACCTTC. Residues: CRPGQGRGYGYTF. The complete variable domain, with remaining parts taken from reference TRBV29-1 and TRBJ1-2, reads SAVISQKPSRDICQRGTSLTIQCQVDSQVTMMFWYRQQPGQSLTLIATANQGSEATYESGFVIDKFPISRPNLTFSTLTVSNMSPEDSSIYLCRPGQGRGYGYTFGSGTRLTVV.

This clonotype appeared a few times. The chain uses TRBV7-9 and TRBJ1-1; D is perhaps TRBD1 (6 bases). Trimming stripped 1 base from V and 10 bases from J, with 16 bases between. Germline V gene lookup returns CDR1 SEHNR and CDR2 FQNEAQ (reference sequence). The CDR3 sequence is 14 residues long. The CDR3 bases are TGTGCCAGCAGCTTAGAAGGGGCCAGGGACACAGCTTTCTTT. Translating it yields CASSLEGARDTAFF.

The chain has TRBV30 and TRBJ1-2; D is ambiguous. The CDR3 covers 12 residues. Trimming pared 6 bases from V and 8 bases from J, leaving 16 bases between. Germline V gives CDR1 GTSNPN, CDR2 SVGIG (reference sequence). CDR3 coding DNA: TGTGCCTGTACCAGGCCTTCGGGGGGCTACACCTTC. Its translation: CACTRPSGGYTF.

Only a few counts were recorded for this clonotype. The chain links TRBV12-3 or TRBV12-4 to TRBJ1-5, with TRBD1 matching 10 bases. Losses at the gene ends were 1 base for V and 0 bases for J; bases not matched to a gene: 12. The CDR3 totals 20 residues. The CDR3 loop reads CASSLGGQGGLLYSNQPQHF. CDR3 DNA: TGTGCCAGCAGTTTAGGTGGACAGGGGGGCCTTTTATATAGCAATCAGCCCCAGCATTTT.

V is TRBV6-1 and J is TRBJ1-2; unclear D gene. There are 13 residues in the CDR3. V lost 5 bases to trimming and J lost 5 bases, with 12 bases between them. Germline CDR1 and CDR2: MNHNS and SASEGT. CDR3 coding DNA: TGTGCCAGCAGTCCAGGACCGGATTATGGCTACACCTTC. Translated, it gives CASSPGPDYGYTF.

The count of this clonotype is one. The DNA of the CDR3 is TGCGCCAGCAGCAGTCTTCAGGGGGCTAGCACAGATACGCAGTATTTT. Translation gives CASSSLQGASTDTQYF. The chain couples TRBV10-1 to TRBJ2-3, with TRBD1 identical over 8 bases. CDR3 length equals 16 residues. Germline V gene data show CDR1 as WNHNN and CDR2 as SYGVQD (reference sequence). After removal of 6 bases from V and 0 bases from J, the junction contained 8 bases not matched to a gene.

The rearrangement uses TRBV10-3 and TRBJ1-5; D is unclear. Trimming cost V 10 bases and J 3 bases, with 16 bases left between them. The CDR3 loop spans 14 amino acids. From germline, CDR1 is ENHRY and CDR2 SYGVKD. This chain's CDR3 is CASVGGSPNQPQHF. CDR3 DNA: TGTGCCAGCGTAGGAGGGTCGCCCAATCAGCCCCAGCATTTT.

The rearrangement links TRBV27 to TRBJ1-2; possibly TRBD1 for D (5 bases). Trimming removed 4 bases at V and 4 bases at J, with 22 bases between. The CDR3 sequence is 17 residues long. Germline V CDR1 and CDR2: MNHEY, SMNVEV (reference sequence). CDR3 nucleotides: TGTGCCAGCAGTTCCCAAACAGGCAGGGAGCTTGGCTATGGCTACACCTTC. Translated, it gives CASSSQTGRELGYGYTF.

The chain's CDR3 is CSVEGLGWSDYGYTF. The DNA for the CDR3 is TGCAGCGTCGAGGGTCTGGGGTGGTCGGACTATGGCTACACCTTC. The genes are TRBV29-1 and TRBJ1-2; unclear D gene. The germline V gene has CDR1 SQVTM and CDR2 ANQGSEA. Deletions cut 6 bases from V and 3 bases from J, with 20 bases between. The CDR3 covers 15 residues.